This T cell receptor (beta chain) emerged from a study of vaccination and CD4 T cells after COVID-19. Study-wide results and limits: Detection of a median around 85% of reactive clones in convalescent patients was confined to the period after vaccination.

Concerning this clonotype itself: Its target is unknown.

Cultured CD4+ T cells had their DNA profiled by the Oncomine TCR Beta short-read assay. Via MiXCR, TCRdb re-called the PCR reads, giving one row per CDR3 protein. The sample records more than 5,500 distinct CDR3 sequences, 25% to 30% being singletons. Germline V gene sequence: CDR1 SEHNR, CDR2 FQNEAQ (reference sequence). The CDR3 totals 13 residues. V shed 4 bases and J shed 1 base, with 7 bases lying between them. Treatment described: roughly nine-day PBMC culture with coronavirus spike peptide pools or control peptides (ViraFEST assay). CD4+ T cells of the unexposed donor were collected before the COVID-19 pandemic (2011-2018).

The receptor was isolated from a human donor in good health. Sequencing input: CD4+ T cells from blood, cultured in vitro. The J gene is TRBJ1-1, the V gene TRBV7-9; tentatively, D is TRBD1 (5 bases). The CDR3 is CASSSQENTEAFF. CDR3 DNA sequence: TGTGCCAGCAGCTCACAGGAGAACACTGAAGCTTTCTTT.